This TCR beta chain stems from a study of blood T cell repertoires in COVID-19. Overall study context: Some COVID-19 samples were acute and others convalescent; all came from the United States, Italy and Spain. PBMCs, B-cell-depleted T cells, or T cells provided the cDNA or gDNA that made up the material.

Participants came from around 25 US areas, aged about 18 to 100 years. Per the authors' pipeline: Reference gene primer amplification in the assay estimated nucleated cell counts. Clones were sequenced by immunoSEQ multiplex PCR, and TCRdb holds only the in-frame ones, with some missing. That table furnishes V, J and clone size, whereas the DNA furnished D and trimming. The repertoire consists of under 350,000 clones, with roughly 85% occurring once and the leading ten covering approximately 4.4%. The CDR3 extends over 16 amino acids. Germline V gene sequence: CDR1 MNHEY, CDR2 SMNVEV (reference sequence). Trimming at V came to 6 bases and at J to 0 bases, leaving 6 bases not matched to a gene.

The rearrangement uses TRBV27 and TRBJ2-3, with TRBD2 matching over 10 bases. This sequence originates from a woman between 35 and 50 years old with acute COVID-19. Sequencing was done on a sample of PBMCs or T cells enriched from blood (not recorded which). CDR3 amino acids: CASSHLTSGSTDTQYF. The CDR3 DNA follows: TGTGCCAGCAGCCACTTGACTAGCGGGAGCACAGATACGCAGTATTTT.